This T cell receptor beta chain is from a study of shared clonotypes between healthy human individuals. Study at large: The study used three CD4 naive, three CD4 memory, two CD8 naive and one CD8 memory plate per donor.

As regards this clone: What it recognizes is unknown.

The V end lost 1 base, the J end lost 0 bases, and 16 bases lay between the germline ends. CDR3 size: 18 residues. Germline loops: CDR1 SQVTM, CDR2 ANQGSEA. Clones were read by immunoSEQ multiplex PCR, and TCRdb kept only the in-frame ones, dropping some. The sample has just over 2,000,000 clones, about 95% seen once. Study-level points and caveats: The generation probabilities recorded for non-shared clonotypes fell below those of clonotypes shared by all four donors.

Naive CD8 cells, CD45RO-negative and positively selected for CCR7, excluded terminally differentiated effector memory CD45RA+ cells. The sample taken for sequencing was naive CD8+ T cells sorted from blood. This sequence was found in a man younger than 35 in good health. This chain joins TRBV29-1 and TRBJ2-6; D possibly corresponds to TRBD1 (5 bases). The CDR3 loop reads CSVEVVDTSSSGANVLTF. In DNA, the CDR3 is TGCAGCGTTGAAGTGGTGGACACCTCAAGCTCTGGGGCCAACGTCCTGACTTTC.